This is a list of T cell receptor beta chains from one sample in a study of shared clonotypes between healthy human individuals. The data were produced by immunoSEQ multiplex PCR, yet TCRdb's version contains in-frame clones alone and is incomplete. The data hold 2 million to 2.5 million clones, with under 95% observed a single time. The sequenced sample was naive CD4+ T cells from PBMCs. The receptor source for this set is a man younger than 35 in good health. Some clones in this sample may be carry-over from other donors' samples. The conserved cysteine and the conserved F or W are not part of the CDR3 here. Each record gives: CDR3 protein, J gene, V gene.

CDR3: SARSGTKYEQY
J: TRBJ2-7
V: TRBV29-1

CDR3: ASSTLGVQLAGGPRETQY
J: TRBJ2-5
V: TRBV28

CDR3: ASSDRVGVEKLF
J: TRBJ1-4
V: TRBV5-6

CDR3: ASSFGAVGYNEQF
J: TRBJ2-1
V: TRBV5-1

CDR3: ASSGGTSGFQETQY
J: TRBJ2-5
V: TRBV5-1

CDR3: ASRPSLGGNTIY
J: TRBJ1-3
V: TRBV5-1

CDR3: AISETSETQY
J: TRBJ2-5
V: TRBV10-3

CDR3: ASSLAAGWNEQY
J: -
V: TRBV5-6

CDR3: ASSDRSSVEEQY
J: TRBJ2-7
V: TRBV27

CDR3: ASSQDPGGTYEQY
J: TRBJ2-7
V: TRBV4-1

CDR3: SATPPTNTGELF
J: TRBJ2-2
V: TRBV29-1

CDR3: ASRDRGNQPQH
J: TRBJ1-5
V: TRBV19

CDR3: SVGGTMNTEAF
J: TRBJ1-1
V: TRBV29-1

CDR3: ASSVATGDLYEQY
J: TRBJ2-7
V: TRBV9

CDR3: AWPGRLNEKLF
J: TRBJ1-4
V: TRBV30

CDR3: ASSSDKNEQF
J: TRBJ2-1
V: TRBV6-1

CDR3: ASSQEGYGRAWNEQF
J: TRBJ2-1
V: TRBV4-1

CDR3: ASSPTWNEQF
J: TRBJ2-1
V: TRBV4-1

CDR3: ASSYSPGLVLPLY
J: TRBJ2-5
V: TRBV6-5

CDR3: ASSLGVRIYEQY
J: TRBJ2-7
V: TRBV7-9

CDR3: AWATAAGGPSEQY
J: TRBJ2-7
V: TRBV30

CDR3: ASTTRAGGPDEQY
J: TRBJ2-7
V: TRBV19

CDR3: ASRLAESYEQY
J: TRBJ2-7
V: TRBV6-1

CDR3: ASSLGGSFEKLF
J: TRBJ1-4
V: TRBV7-2

CDR3: ASSLAVVAGELF
J: TRBJ2-2
V: TRBV5-1